The rows below give T cell receptor beta chains drawn from one sample of a study of blood T cells in healthy people across ages. TCRdb redid the calling of the 5' RACE reads with MiXCR, one entry per CDR3 protein. The repertoire holds 450,000 to 600,000 distinct CDR3 sequences, around 27% seen once, with about 3.3% in the top ten. This sample was also put to use in a study of T cells of mothers and their children.

Sequencing was done on a sample of blood. Receptors were obtained from a boy aged 2-9 years in good health. Both conserved end residues are part of each CDR3. The order of the fields is CDR3 DNA, CDR3 protein, J gene, clone size, V gene, D gene. The D gene is left open where the match is weak. Only part of the rows carry a size: once, few, many, or a class if the clone is expanded.

cdr3_nt: TGTGCCAGCAGCCAAGACAGGGGCACCTACAATGAGCAGTTCTTC; cdr3_aa: CASSQDRGTYNEQFF; j_call: TRBJ2-1; clone_size: few; v_call: TRBV9; d_call: TRBD1
cdr3_nt: TGTGCCAGCAGCTCTTCTATGTACAATGAGCAGTTCTTC; cdr3_aa: CASSSSMYNEQFF; j_call: TRBJ2-1; clone_size: few; v_call: TRBV12-3/TRBV12-4; d_call: -
cdr3_nt: TGTGCCAGCAGAGATCTAGCGGGGGGGGAGACCCAGTACTTC; cdr3_aa: CASRDLAGGETQYF; j_call: TRBJ2-5; clone_size: -; v_call: TRBV27; d_call: TRBD2
cdr3_nt: TGCGCCAGCAGCCAAGATAGACAGGGGCAATTTTATGGCTACACCTTC; cdr3_aa: CASSQDRQGQFYGYTF; j_call: TRBJ1-2; clone_size: few; v_call: TRBV4-3; d_call: TRBD1
cdr3_nt: TGTGCCAGCAGCCACGACTTCACCGAGCAGTACTTC; cdr3_aa: CASSHDFTEQYF; j_call: TRBJ2-7; clone_size: -; v_call: TRBV12-3/TRBV12-4; d_call: -
cdr3_nt: TGTGCCAGCAGACCCACGGGACAGGGGGTCCACTATAGCTCCTACAATGAGCAGTTCTTC; cdr3_aa: CASRPTGQGVHYSSYNEQFF; j_call: TRBJ2-1; clone_size: few; v_call: TRBV27; d_call: TRBD1
cdr3_nt: TGTGCCAGCAGCAAAGACGGTAGGGAAGAGACCCAGTACTTC; cdr3_aa: CASSKDGREETQYF; j_call: TRBJ2-5; clone_size: -; v_call: TRBV21-1; d_call: -
cdr3_nt: TGTGCCAGTAGTATAGATGAATCGAACACTGAAGCTTTCTTT; cdr3_aa: CASSIDESNTEAFF; j_call: TRBJ1-1; clone_size: few; v_call: TRBV19; d_call: -
cdr3_nt: TGTGCCAGCAGTGACGGAAATAGTGAAGAGACCCAGTACTTC; cdr3_aa: CASSDGNSEETQYF; j_call: TRBJ2-5; clone_size: -; v_call: TRBV2; d_call: -
cdr3_nt: TGCAGCGTACAGGGGTACAATGAGCGGTTCTTC; cdr3_aa: CSVQGYNERFF; j_call: TRBJ2-5; clone_size: few; v_call: TRBV20-1; d_call: TRBD1
cdr3_nt: TGTGCCAGCTCGTCCCGGGGGAGGGCCAATGAGCAGTTCTTC; cdr3_aa: CASSSRGRANEQFF; j_call: TRBJ2-1; clone_size: -; v_call: TRBV18; d_call: TRBD2
cdr3_nt: TGTGCCAGCAGTTTTCGGACAGGGTTTGAAAAACTGTTTTTT; cdr3_aa: CASSFRTGFEKLFF; j_call: TRBJ1-4; clone_size: -; v_call: TRBV27; d_call: TRBD1
cdr3_nt: TGCAGTGCTAGTCACGGGGGACAGGGCTCTTATTATGGCTACACCTTC; cdr3_aa: CSASHGGQGSYYGYTF; j_call: TRBJ1-2; clone_size: -; v_call: TRBV20-1; d_call: TRBD1
cdr3_nt: TGTGCCAGCAGTTACAAGACAGGGACGACCAATGAGCAGTTCTTC; cdr3_aa: CASSYKTGTTNEQFF; j_call: TRBJ2-1; clone_size: -; v_call: TRBV6-5; d_call: TRBD1
cdr3_nt: TGCAGTGCTGTCGACAGGCTCTATGGCTACACCTTC; cdr3_aa: CSAVDRLYGYTF; j_call: TRBJ1-2; clone_size: few; v_call: TRBV20-1; d_call: -
cdr3_nt: TGTGCCAGCAGTACTAGAAATTCACCCCTCCACTTT; cdr3_aa: CASSTRNSPLHF; j_call: TRBJ1-6; clone_size: -; v_call: TRBV2; d_call: -
cdr3_nt: TGTGCCACCAGGGATACAGATACGCAGTATTTT; cdr3_aa: CATRDTDTQYF; j_call: TRBJ2-3; clone_size: -; v_call: TRBV10-3; d_call: -
cdr3_nt: TGTGCCAGCAGCCCCGGAGGTCCGGACGTGCAGTACTTC; cdr3_aa: CASSPGGPDVQYF; j_call: TRBJ2-5; clone_size: -; v_call: TRBV7-2; d_call: -
cdr3_nt: TGTGCCAGCAGTTTTTATCCCGAGGGTACCTACGAGCAGTACTTC; cdr3_aa: CASSFYPEGTYEQYF; j_call: TRBJ2-7; clone_size: -; v_call: TRBV12-3/TRBV12-4; d_call: -
cdr3_nt: TGTGCCATCAGTGTTATGGAGACCCAGTACTTC; cdr3_aa: CAISVMETQYF; j_call: TRBJ2-5; clone_size: -; v_call: TRBV10-3; d_call: -
cdr3_nt: TGTGCCAGTTTCTTCGCGGGGGGGCTAAACACCGGGGAGCTGTTTTTT; cdr3_aa: CASFFAGGLNTGELFF; j_call: TRBJ2-2; clone_size: -; v_call: TRBV7-2; d_call: TRBD2
cdr3_nt: TGTGCCGGCAGTCCCCTAGCATCCAGGGGCGCAGATACGCAGTATTTT; cdr3_aa: CAGSPLASRGADTQYF; j_call: TRBJ2-3; clone_size: few; v_call: TRBV6-5; d_call: -
cdr3_nt: TGCGCCAGCAGCTTAGGAGGGAGGCAAAACATTCAGTACTTC; cdr3_aa: CASSLGGRQNIQYF; j_call: TRBJ2-4; clone_size: -; v_call: TRBV5-1; d_call: -
cdr3_nt: TGTGCCAGCAGTTTATCGGGGGCAGGCATTAACTATGGCTACACCTTC; cdr3_aa: CASSLSGAGINYGYTF; j_call: TRBJ1-2; clone_size: once; v_call: TRBV28; d_call: -
cdr3_nt: TGTGCCATCAGTCCACTAGCGGAGGGGACAGATACGCAGTATTTT; cdr3_aa: CAISPLAEGTDTQYF; j_call: TRBJ2-3; clone_size: -; v_call: TRBV10-3; d_call: TRBD2
cdr3_nt: TGTGCCAGCAGCCACCGACTGCCGAACTATGGCTACACCTTC; cdr3_aa: CASSHRLPNYGYTF; j_call: TRBJ1-2; clone_size: -; v_call: TRBV3-1; d_call: -
cdr3_nt: TGTGCCAGCAAGACTAGCGGGTCCTACGAGCAGTACTTC; cdr3_aa: CASKTSGSYEQYF; j_call: TRBJ2-7; clone_size: few; v_call: TRBV12-3/TRBV12-4; d_call: TRBD2
cdr3_nt: TGTGCCAGCAGACCTGGGACGGCCGGAGATACGCAGTATTTT; cdr3_aa: CASRPGTAGDTQYF; j_call: TRBJ2-3; clone_size: -; v_call: TRBV12-3/TRBV12-4; d_call: -
cdr3_nt: TGCGCCAGCAGCCCTGTTGGGGGGGCGGGAATGAACACTGAAGCTTTCTTT; cdr3_aa: CASSPVGGAGMNTEAFF; j_call: TRBJ1-1; clone_size: -; v_call: TRBV5-1; d_call: -
cdr3_nt: TGTGCCACCCAAAGGAGACCCACAGATACGCAGTATTTT; cdr3_aa: CATQRRPTDTQYF; j_call: TRBJ2-3; clone_size: -; v_call: TRBV14; d_call: -
cdr3_nt: TGTGCCAGCAGCTCACCCCTTAGTCACGAGCAGTACTTC; cdr3_aa: CASSSPLSHEQYF; j_call: TRBJ2-7; clone_size: -; v_call: TRBV7-2; d_call: -
cdr3_nt: TGTGCCACCAGCAGAGACTCCAGGGGGCCCCTGGAGACCCAGTACTTC; cdr3_aa: CATSRDSRGPLETQYF; j_call: TRBJ2-5; clone_size: few; v_call: TRBV15; d_call: TRBD1
cdr3_nt: TGTGCCAGCTCACCGGGGGGGCCCCCTGGAAACATTCAGTACTTC; cdr3_aa: CASSPGGPPGNIQYF; j_call: TRBJ2-4; clone_size: -; v_call: TRBV18; d_call: -
cdr3_nt: TGTGCCAGCAGACCCCGGACTGGACACCTCAGTGAAGAAGATGGCTACACCTTC; cdr3_aa: CASRPRTGHLSEEDGYTF; j_call: TRBJ1-2; clone_size: -; v_call: TRBV25-1; d_call: -
cdr3_nt: TGTGCCAGCAGCTTAGATTGGTCGAACACTGAAGCTTTCTTT; cdr3_aa: CASSLDWSNTEAFF; j_call: TRBJ1-1; clone_size: -; v_call: TRBV7-9; d_call: -
cdr3_nt: TGTGCTAGTGGTTTTTCACAGGGTAGTGGTCAGCCCCAGCATTTT; cdr3_aa: CASGFSQGSGQPQHF; j_call: TRBJ1-5; clone_size: -; v_call: TRBV12-5; d_call: -
cdr3_nt: TGTGCCAGCAGCTTTGGGACAGTTAGCGAGCAGTACTTC; cdr3_aa: CASSFGTVSEQYF; j_call: TRBJ2-7; clone_size: -; v_call: TRBV7-9; d_call: TRBD1
cdr3_nt: TGTGCCAGTAGTATCGTGGCGGGGAAACTGTTTTTT; cdr3_aa: CASSIVAGKLFF; j_call: TRBJ1-4; clone_size: -; v_call: TRBV19; d_call: -
cdr3_nt: TGTGCCAGCAGTTTATTTTCCAGCTCCTACAATGAGCAGTTCTTC; cdr3_aa: CASSLFSSSYNEQFF; j_call: TRBJ2-1; clone_size: -; v_call: TRBV27; d_call: -
cdr3_nt: TGTGCCAGCAGCTCCCGGGACAAAGCTTTCTTT; cdr3_aa: CASSSRDKAFF; j_call: TRBJ1-1; clone_size: few; v_call: TRBV7-9; d_call: -
cdr3_nt: TGTGCCAGTAGTGCCGGGACTACCAATTACAATGAGCAGTTCTTC; cdr3_aa: CASSAGTTNYNEQFF; j_call: TRBJ2-1; clone_size: -; v_call: TRBV19; d_call: TRBD2
cdr3_nt: TGTGCCAGCAGCTTAGATGGGGGGGAGTATTGGAAGGAAGAGACCCAGTACTTC; cdr3_aa: CASSLDGGEYWKEETQYF; j_call: TRBJ2-5; clone_size: -; v_call: TRBV7-9; d_call: TRBD2
cdr3_nt: TGTGCCAGCAGCCTTCGGGCAGGAGGGGCGGCCGAGCAGTACTTC; cdr3_aa: CASSLRAGGAAEQYF; j_call: TRBJ2-7; clone_size: few; v_call: TRBV2; d_call: -
cdr3_nt: TGTGCCAGCAGCGTAGCTACGGGGGGGACAATTTACGAGCAGTACTTC; cdr3_aa: CASSVATGGTIYEQYF; j_call: TRBJ2-7; clone_size: -; v_call: TRBV9; d_call: TRBD2
cdr3_nt: TGTGCCATCAGTGGGGGACTCACTTATTCCTACAATGAGCAGTTCTTC; cdr3_aa: CAISGGLTYSYNEQFF; j_call: TRBJ2-1; clone_size: -; v_call: TRBV10-3; d_call: -
cdr3_nt: TGTGCCAGCAGTGAACAGGGTACTCAGCCCCAGCATTTT; cdr3_aa: CASSEQGTQPQHF; j_call: TRBJ1-5; clone_size: few; v_call: TRBV6-1; d_call: -
cdr3_nt: TGTGCCAGCAGCTTATCTGAGGAGCTGTTTTTT; cdr3_aa: CASSLSEELFF; j_call: TRBJ2-2; clone_size: -; v_call: TRBV7-9; d_call: -
cdr3_nt: TGTGCCACCAGTGATCTCAACCCGAGGACAGGGAGTAATGAGCAGTTCTTC; cdr3_aa: CATSDLNPRTGSNEQFF; j_call: TRBJ2-1; clone_size: few; v_call: TRBV24-1; d_call: TRBD1
cdr3_nt: TGCAGTGCTAGAGTCAGGGGTGATTCACCCCTCCACTTT; cdr3_aa: CSARVRGDSPLHF; j_call: TRBJ1-6; clone_size: few; v_call: TRBV20-1; d_call: -
cdr3_nt: TGTGCCAGCAGTCCCTCCCCGACAGGGACGCTGGGGACCCAGTACTTC; cdr3_aa: CASSPSPTGTLGTQYF; j_call: TRBJ2-5; clone_size: few; v_call: TRBV28; d_call: TRBD1
cdr3_nt: TGTGCCAGCAGCCCAAGACTAGCGGGGGGTTTCAAAAACATTCAGTACTTC; cdr3_aa: CASSPRLAGGFKNIQYF; j_call: TRBJ2-4; clone_size: -; v_call: TRBV9; d_call: TRBD2
cdr3_nt: TGTGCCTGGAGTGTGGCCGGGGGAGGCAATCAGCCCCAGCATTTT; cdr3_aa: CAWSVAGGGNQPQHF; j_call: TRBJ1-5; clone_size: -; v_call: TRBV30; d_call: -
cdr3_nt: TGTGCCAGCAGCATCGGACTAGTAAATGAGCAGTTCTTC; cdr3_aa: CASSIGLVNEQFF; j_call: TRBJ2-1; clone_size: -; v_call: TRBV7-9; d_call: TRBD2
cdr3_nt: TGCAGTGCCCTGGCGAGGAGGACTGAAGCTTTCTTT; cdr3_aa: CSALARRTEAFF; j_call: TRBJ1-1; clone_size: few; v_call: TRBV20-1; d_call: -
cdr3_nt: TGCAGTGCGACGAGTAGCGGAGATTACGAGCAGTACTTC; cdr3_aa: CSATSSGDYEQYF; j_call: TRBJ2-7; clone_size: few; v_call: TRBV20-1; d_call: -
cdr3_nt: TGTGCCAGCAAGTCTAGCGTGATGGGTTACAGGAATGAGCAGTTCTTC; cdr3_aa: CASKSSVMGYRNEQFF; j_call: TRBJ2-1; clone_size: few; v_call: TRBV2; d_call: -